This T cell receptor (beta chain) derives from a study of T-cell memory formation after mild COVID-19. Overall study context: For the most part, TCR clusters were specific to one donor. Study-level points and caveats: Proof of SARS-CoV-2 specificity was absent for the second-wave clones that crested on day 37. There were some responding clones in pre-infection memory, which suggested that cross-reactive memory had joined.

Worth noting for this clonotype: Its antigen remains unknown.

This CDR3 is built from 14 residues. CDR1 ENHRY and CDR2 SYGVKD come from the germline V gene. The V and J ends lost 5 bases and 2 bases respectively, with 13 bases between them. TCRdb used MiXCR to reprocess the 5' RACE reads, holding one entry per CDR3 protein. The sample has fewer than 250,000 distinct CDR3 sequences, 10% to 13% seen once; the top ten hold approximately 3%. The sample comprised PBMCs or a T cell subset sorted from them (not recorded which). The chain carries TRBV10-3 and TRBJ2-7, with TRBD1 as a possible D gene (5 bases). The clonotype was recovered from a man between 18 and 29 years old who had mild COVID-19 (a few samples of this study predate the infection). Cell type and time point are not known. The CDR3: CAISQTVGAYEQYF. The CDR3 DNA sequence: TGTGCCATCAGTCAGACAGTTGGCGCCTACGAGCAGTACTTC.